These 10 T cell receptor beta chains originate from one sample sequenced in a study of blood T cell repertoires in COVID-19. Repertoires were generated with immunoSEQ multiplex PCR, while TCRdb's copy carries only in-frame clones and drops some. The sample holds 380,000 or so clones, more than 75% seen once. The sequenced material came from PBMCs or T cells enriched from blood (not recorded which). The receptors come from a woman in her 30s with acute COVID-19.

V is TRBV12-5 and J is TRBJ1-5; TRBD1 matches 9 bases. The germline gives CDR1 LGHNT, CDR2 FRNRAP. CDR3 size: 15 residues. Unmatched junction bases numbered 4, after V lost 4 bases and J lost 3 bases. The CDR3 DNA sequence: TGTGCTAGTGGTTCGACAGGGGGGGACAATCAGCCCCAGCATTTT. Its protein is CASGSTGGDNQPQHF.

This chain uses TRBV7-9 with TRBJ2-7; 8 nucleotides agree with TRBD1. This CDR3 region has 16 residues. After removal of 5 bases from V and 0 bases from J, the junction contained 9 bases not matched to a gene. The V gene's germline CDR1 is SEHNR and CDR2 FQNEAQ (reference sequence). The CDR3, as DNA: TGTGCCAGCAGCCGACAGGGGCCGACCTACTCCTACGAGCAGTACTTC. This gives the protein CASSRQGPTYSYEQYF.

This chain uses TRBV4-1 with TRBJ2-2; D is undetermined. The CDR3 consists of 15 residues. Trimming removed 2 bases at V and 7 bases at J, with 14 bases between. Per germline, CDR1 MGHRA and CDR2 YSYEKL. The CDR3 protein is CASSQPDESGGELFF. CDR3 bases: TGCGCCAGCAGCCAACCCGACGAGTCGGGCGGGGAGCTGTTTTTT.

The chain has TRBV10-1 and TRBJ1-4; 10 bases match TRBD1. This CDR3 is 15 amino acids long. The trim removed 3 bases at V and 7 bases at J, leaving 5 bases unmatched. Germline V gene sequence: CDR1 WNHNN, CDR2 SYGVQD (reference sequence). The CDR3 is CASSESRTGGEKLFF. CDR3 DNA sequence: TGCGCCAGCAGTGAATCGCGGACAGGGGGTGAAAAACTGTTTTTT.

This clone was counted between two and nine times. The rearrangement uses TRBV7-9 and TRBJ1-6; 7 bases line up with TRBD1. The CDR3 extends over 14 amino acids. Trimming cost V 4 bases and J 6 bases; bases outside gene matches: 3. CDR1 SEHNR and CDR2 FQNEAQ come from the germline V gene (reference sequence). CDR3 sequence reads: CASSSDRSNSPLHF. CDR3 nucleotides: TGTGCCAGCAGCTCGGACAGGAGTAATTCACCCCTCCACTTT. Together with reference TRBV7-9 and TRBJ1-6, the CDR3 gives the full variable domain: DTGVSQNPRHKITKRGQNVTFRCDPISEHNRLYWYRQTLGQGPEFLTYFQNEAQLEKSRLLSDRFSAERPKGSFSTLEIQRTEQGDSAMYLCASSSDRSNSPLHFGNGTRLTVT.

CDR3 sequence: CASSPGGYGYTF. The DNA of the CDR3 is TGTGCCAGCAGCCCGGGAGGGTATGGCTACACCTTC. V gene TRBV5-8 combines with J gene TRBJ1-2; no definite D call. V dropped 4 bases and J dropped 5 bases, with 9 bases sitting between them. Per the germline V gene, CDR1 is SGHTS and CDR2 is YDEGEE. The CDR3 contains 12 residues. Variable domain in full (rest from reference TRBV5-8 and TRBJ1-2): EAGVTQSPTHLIKTRGQQATLRCSPISGHTSVYWYQQALGLGLQFLLWYDEGEERNRGNFPPRFSGRQFPNYSSELNVNALELEDSALYLCASSPGGYGYTFGSGTRLTVV.

In this sample, this clone turned up once. The CDR3 coding sequence is TGTGCCAGCAGCTTAGCACAAGTGAACACTGAAGCTTTCTTT. It specifies CASSLAQVNTEAFF. The chain couples TRBV7-9 to TRBJ1-1, with D unresolved. V shed 0 bases and J shed 0 bases, with 5 bases lying between them. The CDR3 sequence is 14 residues long. Germline CDR1 and CDR2: SEHNR and FQNEAQ (reference sequence).

As DNA, the CDR3 is TGTGCCAGCAGTCCGGCCTCAGGGGCAGGTCAGCCCCAGCATTTT. It codes for CASSPASGAGQPQHF. The chain joins TRBV6-5 to TRBJ1-5; tentative D call: TRBD1 (6 bases). V was pared by 5 bases and J by 6 bases, with 17 bases between. The germline V gene encodes CDR1 MNHEY and CDR2 SVGAGI. The CDR3 is made up of 15 amino acids.

A word on this clone: The same CDR3 can be traced to other DNA sequences in this sample. The chain recombines TRBV5-1 with TRBJ1-2; no clear D gene. V lost 0 bases to trimming and J lost 1 base, with 4 bases between them. Germline CDR1 SGHRS, CDR2 YFSETQ. The CDR3 consists of 13 residues. CDR3 amino acids: CASSLDSNYGYTF. The CDR3 DNA is TGCGCCAGCAGCTTGGACAGTAACTATGGCTACACCTTC.

This CDR3 reads CASSLFGVDNQPQHF. Written as DNA, the CDR3 is TGTGCCAGCAGTTTGTTCGGGGTTGACAATCAGCCCCAGCATTTT. The V call is TRBV28, the J call TRBJ1-5; D gene unclear. Trimming removed 3 bases from V and 3 bases from J, with 12 bases in between. Looked up from germline, CDR1 is MDHEN and CDR2 is SYDVKM. The CDR3 length is 15 residues.